This T cell receptor (beta chain) was observed in a study of blood T cells in healthy people across ages. CDR1 and CDR2 from the germline V gene are SGHRS and YFSETQ. V was clipped by 4 bases and J by 0 bases; unmatched bases: 6. This CDR3 comprises 16 residues. It was with a sample-barcoded 5' primer and a J-beta primer mix that a second PCR of roughly 7 to 12 cycles was run. TCRdb processed the 5' RACE reads anew with MiXCR; each CDR3 protein has one entry. The sample lists about 640,000 distinct CDR3 sequences; 25% to 30% were seen once. Sample: blood. The sequence derives from an elderly woman in good health. V usage is TRBV5-1 and J usage is TRBJ2-2; TRBD2 matches 7 bases. The CDR3 nucleotides read TGCGCCAGCAGCGTGAACGGACTAGCGAACACCGGGGAGCTGTTTTTT. This gives the protein CASSVNGLANTGELFF.